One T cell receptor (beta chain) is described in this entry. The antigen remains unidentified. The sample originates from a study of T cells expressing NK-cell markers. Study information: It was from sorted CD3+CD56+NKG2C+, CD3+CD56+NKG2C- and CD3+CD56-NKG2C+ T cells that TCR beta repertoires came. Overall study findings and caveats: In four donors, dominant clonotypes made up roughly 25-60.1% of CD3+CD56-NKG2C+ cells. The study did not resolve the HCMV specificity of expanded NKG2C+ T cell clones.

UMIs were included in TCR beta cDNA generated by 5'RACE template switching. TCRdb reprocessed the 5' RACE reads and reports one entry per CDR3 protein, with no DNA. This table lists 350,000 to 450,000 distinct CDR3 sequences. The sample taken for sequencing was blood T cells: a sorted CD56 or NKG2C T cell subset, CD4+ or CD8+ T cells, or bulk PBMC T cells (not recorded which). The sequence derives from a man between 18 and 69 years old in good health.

The CDR3 here is CASSLIYLTKNQPQHF. This rearrangement joins TRBV28 to TRBJ1-5. The CDR3 has 16 amino acids. Germline-derived CDR1 and CDR2 are MDHEN and SYDVKM.